This T cell receptor (beta chain) was retrieved from a study of blood T cell repertoires in COVID-19. This clone was seen only once. Per germline, CDR1 SGHTA and CDR2 FQGNSA. The CDR3 length is 14 residues. The V end was cut by 7 bases, the J end by 0 bases, with 12 bases between. This study enrolled people aged 18 to 89 from about two dozen US geographic areas. Cohort 3 recovery required two negative PCRs, clearance, or symptom resolution. In the original workflow: Nucleated cell counts were estimated from reference gene primer amplification. Only in-frame clones appear in the TCRdb table, and some are missing; sequencing was by immunoSEQ multiplex PCR. The DNA gave D and trimming, while V, J and clone size come from that table. The sample records a few hundred thousand clones, roughly four fifths being singletons.

This clonotype was sampled from a woman aged 45-60 years who had recovered from COVID-19. The rearrangement links TRBV7-2 to TRBJ1-2, with a tentative D call TRBD1 (5 bases). Sequencing was performed on PBMCs or T cells enriched from blood (not recorded which). CDR3 residues: CASNLYRSNYGYTF. CDR3 DNA: TGTGCCAGCAATTTATACAGGTCTAACTATGGCTACACCTTC.